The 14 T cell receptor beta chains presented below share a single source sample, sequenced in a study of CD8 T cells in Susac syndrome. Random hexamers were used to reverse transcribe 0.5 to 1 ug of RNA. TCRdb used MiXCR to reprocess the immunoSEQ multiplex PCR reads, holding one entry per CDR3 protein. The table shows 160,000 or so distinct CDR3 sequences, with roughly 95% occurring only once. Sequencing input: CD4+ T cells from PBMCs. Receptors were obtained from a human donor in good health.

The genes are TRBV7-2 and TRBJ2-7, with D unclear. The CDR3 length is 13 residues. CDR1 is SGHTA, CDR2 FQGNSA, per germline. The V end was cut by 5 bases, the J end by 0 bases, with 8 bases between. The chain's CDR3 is CASSLHSSYEQYF. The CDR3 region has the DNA TGTGCCAGCAGCCTCCACAGCTCCTACGAGCAGTACTTC. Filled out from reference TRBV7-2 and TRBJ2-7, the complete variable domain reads GAGVSQSPSNKVTEKGKDVELRCDPISGHTALYWYRQSLGQGLEFLIYFQGNSAPDKSGLPSDRFSAERTGGSVSTLTIQRTQQEDSAVYLCASSLHSSYEQYFGPGTRLTVT.

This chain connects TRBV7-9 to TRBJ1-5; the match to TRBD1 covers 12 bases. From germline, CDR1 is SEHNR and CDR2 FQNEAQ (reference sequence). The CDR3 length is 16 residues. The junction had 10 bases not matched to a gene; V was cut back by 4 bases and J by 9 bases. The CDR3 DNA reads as TGTGCCAGCAGCTCCAGTCCGGGACAGGGGGCGGGGCCCCAGCATTTT. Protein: CASSSSPGQGAGPQHF.

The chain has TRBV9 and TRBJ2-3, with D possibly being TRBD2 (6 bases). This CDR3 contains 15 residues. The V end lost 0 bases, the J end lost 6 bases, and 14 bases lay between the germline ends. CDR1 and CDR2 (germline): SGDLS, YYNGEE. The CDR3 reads CASSVGASAMDTQYF. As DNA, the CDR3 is TGTGCCAGCAGCGTAGGGGCTAGCGCGATGGATACGCAGTATTTT. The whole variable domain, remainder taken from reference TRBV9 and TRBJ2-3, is DSGVTQTPKHLITATGQRVTLRCSPRSGDLSVYWYQQSLDQGLQFLIQYYNGEERAKGNILERFSAQQFPDLHSELNLSSLELGDSALYFCASSVGASAMDTQYFGPGTRLTVL.

CDR3 residues: CSVFMYDTGELFF. CDR3 nucleotides: TGCAGCGTTTTCATGTATGACACCGGGGAGCTGTTTTTT. The rearrangement links TRBV29-1 to TRBJ2-2, with D unclear. V lost 5 bases to trimming and J lost 3 bases, with 10 bases between them. Germline CDR1 is SQVTM and CDR2 is ANQGSEA. The CDR3 totals 13 residues.

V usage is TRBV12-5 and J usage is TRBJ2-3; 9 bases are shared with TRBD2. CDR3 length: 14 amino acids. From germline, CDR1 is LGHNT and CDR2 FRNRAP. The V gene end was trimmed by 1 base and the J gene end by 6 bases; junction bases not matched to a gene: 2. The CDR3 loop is CASGLGSGSDTQYF. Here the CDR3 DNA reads TGTGCTAGTGGTTTGGGTAGCGGGAGCGATACGCAGTATTTT.

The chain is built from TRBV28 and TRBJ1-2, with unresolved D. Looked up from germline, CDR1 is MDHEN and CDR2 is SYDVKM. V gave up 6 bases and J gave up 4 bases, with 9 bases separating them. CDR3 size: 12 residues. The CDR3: CASRGGSYGYTF. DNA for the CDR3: TGTGCCAGCAGGGGAGGGTCCTATGGCTACACCTTC.

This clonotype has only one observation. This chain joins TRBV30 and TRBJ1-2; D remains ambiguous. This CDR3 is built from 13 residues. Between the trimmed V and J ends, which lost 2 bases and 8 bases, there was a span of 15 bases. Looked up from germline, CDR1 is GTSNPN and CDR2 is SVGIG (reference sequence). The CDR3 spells CAWSQDRMRGYTF. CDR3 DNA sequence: TGTGCCTGGAGTCAGGATCGGATGAGGGGCTACACCTTC.

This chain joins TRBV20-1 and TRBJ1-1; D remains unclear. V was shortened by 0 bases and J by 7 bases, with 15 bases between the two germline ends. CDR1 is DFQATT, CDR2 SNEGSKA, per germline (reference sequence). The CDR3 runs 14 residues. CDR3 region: CSARDPRGPSEAFF. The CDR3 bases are TGCAGTGCTAGAGACCCGCGTGGGCCTAGTGAAGCTTTCTTT.

The CDR3 region is CASSLAETRNTIYF. CDR3 sequence (DNA): TGTGCCAGCAGCTTAGCCGAGACACGAAACACCATATATTTT. The V and J genes are TRBV7-2 and TRBJ1-3; unclear D gene. The germline CDR1 and CDR2 sequences are SGHTA and FQGNSA. The CDR3 runs to 14 residues. The V and J ends lost 0 bases and 5 bases respectively, with 8 bases between them.

The CDR3 sequence is CASSTGTDTEAFF. DNA of the CDR3: TGTGCCAGCAGTACGGGGACGGACACTGAAGCTTTCTTT. The chain links TRBV2 to TRBJ1-1; TRBD1 might be the D (5 bases). The germline gives CDR1 SNHLY, CDR2 FYNNEI. The V end was cut by 5 bases, the J end by 3 bases, with 10 bases between. The CDR3 consists of 13 residues.

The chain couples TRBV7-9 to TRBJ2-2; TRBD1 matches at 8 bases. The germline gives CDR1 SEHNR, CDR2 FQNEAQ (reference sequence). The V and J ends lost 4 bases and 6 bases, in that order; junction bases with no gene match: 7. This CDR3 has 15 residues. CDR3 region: CASSSDRGVPGELFF. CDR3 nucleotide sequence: TGTGCCAGCAGCTCCGACAGGGGAGTTCCCGGGGAGCTGTTTTTT. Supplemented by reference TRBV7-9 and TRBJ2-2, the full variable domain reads DTGVSQNPRHKITKRGQNVTFRCDPISEHNRLYWYRQTLGQGPEFLTYFQNEAQLEKSRLLSDRFSAERPKGSFSTLEIQRTEQGDSAMYLCASSSDRGVPGELFFGEGSRLTVL.

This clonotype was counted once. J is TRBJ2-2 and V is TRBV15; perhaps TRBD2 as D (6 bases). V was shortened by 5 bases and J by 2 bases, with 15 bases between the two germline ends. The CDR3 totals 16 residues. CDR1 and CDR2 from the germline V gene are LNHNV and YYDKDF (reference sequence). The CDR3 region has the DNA TGTGCCACCAGCCCCGGAAGCGGGCTCAACACCGGGGAGCTGTTTTTT. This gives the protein CATSPGSGLNTGELFF.

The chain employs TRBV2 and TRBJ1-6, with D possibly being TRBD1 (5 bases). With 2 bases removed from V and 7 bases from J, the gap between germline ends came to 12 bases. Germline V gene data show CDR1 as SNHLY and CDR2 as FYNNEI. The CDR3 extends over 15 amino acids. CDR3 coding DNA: TGTGCCAGCAGTGAAATAGGGGCGCGGAATTCACCCCTCCACTTT. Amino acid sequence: CASSEIGARNSPLHF.

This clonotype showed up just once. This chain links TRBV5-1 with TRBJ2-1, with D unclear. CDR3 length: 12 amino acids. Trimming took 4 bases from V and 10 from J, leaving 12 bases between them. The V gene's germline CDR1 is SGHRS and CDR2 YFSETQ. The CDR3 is CASSPVEAEQFF. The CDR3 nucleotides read TGCGCCAGCAGCCCCGTAGAAGCCGAGCAGTTCTTC.